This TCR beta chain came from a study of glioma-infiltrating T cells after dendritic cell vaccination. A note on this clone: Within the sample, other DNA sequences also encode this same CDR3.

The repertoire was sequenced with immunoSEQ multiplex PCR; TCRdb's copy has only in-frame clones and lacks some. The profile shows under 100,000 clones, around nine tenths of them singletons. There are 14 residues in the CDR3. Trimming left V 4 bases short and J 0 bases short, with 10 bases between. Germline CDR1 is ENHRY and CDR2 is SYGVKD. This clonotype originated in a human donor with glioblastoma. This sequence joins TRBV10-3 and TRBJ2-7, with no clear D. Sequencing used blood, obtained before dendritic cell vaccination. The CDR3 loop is CAISGTGSSYEQYF. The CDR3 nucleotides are TGTGCCATCAGTGGCACCGGTAGCTCCTACGAGCAGTACTTC.